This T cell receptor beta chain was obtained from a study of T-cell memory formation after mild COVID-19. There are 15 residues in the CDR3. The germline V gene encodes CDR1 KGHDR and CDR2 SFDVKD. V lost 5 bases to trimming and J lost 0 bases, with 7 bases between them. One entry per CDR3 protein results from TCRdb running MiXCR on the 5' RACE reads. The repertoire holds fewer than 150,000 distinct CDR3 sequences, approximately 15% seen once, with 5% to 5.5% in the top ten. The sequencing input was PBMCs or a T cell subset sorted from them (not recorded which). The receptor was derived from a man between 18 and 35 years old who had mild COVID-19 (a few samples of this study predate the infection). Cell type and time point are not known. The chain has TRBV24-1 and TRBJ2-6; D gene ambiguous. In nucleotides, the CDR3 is TGTGCCACCAGTGTTGGAAACTCTGGGGCCAACGTCCTGACTTTC. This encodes CATSVGNSGANVLTF.